The TCR beta chain under discussion was sequenced for a study of blood T cell repertoires in COVID-19. Study background: The samples span acute and convalescent COVID-19 from the United States, Italy and Spain. PBMCs, B-cell-depleted T cells, or T cells were the source of the cDNA or gDNA that made up the material.

Authors' data handling: Estimation of nucleated cell counts relied on the amplification of reference gene primers. The method was immunoSEQ multiplex PCR; TCRdb's version includes in-frame clones alone and lacks a portion of them. V and J calls plus clone size are reproduced from that table; the DNA served to infer D and trimming. The sample has approximately 99,000 clones, over 65% seen once. CDR1 is SGDLS, CDR2 YYNGEE, per germline. The CDR3 has 15 residues. V was trimmed by 0 bases and J by 2 bases, leaving 12 bases between them. Sequences were obtained from peripheral blood. The chain carries TRBV9 and TRBJ2-7; D is perhaps TRBD1 (6 bases). The origin of this receptor is a woman between 40 and 50 years old with acute or convalescent COVID-19. The CDR3 DNA reads as TGTGCCAGCAGCGTAGCTGCAGGGGTCGCCTACGAGCAGTACTTC. Amino acid sequence: CASSVAAGVAYEQYF.